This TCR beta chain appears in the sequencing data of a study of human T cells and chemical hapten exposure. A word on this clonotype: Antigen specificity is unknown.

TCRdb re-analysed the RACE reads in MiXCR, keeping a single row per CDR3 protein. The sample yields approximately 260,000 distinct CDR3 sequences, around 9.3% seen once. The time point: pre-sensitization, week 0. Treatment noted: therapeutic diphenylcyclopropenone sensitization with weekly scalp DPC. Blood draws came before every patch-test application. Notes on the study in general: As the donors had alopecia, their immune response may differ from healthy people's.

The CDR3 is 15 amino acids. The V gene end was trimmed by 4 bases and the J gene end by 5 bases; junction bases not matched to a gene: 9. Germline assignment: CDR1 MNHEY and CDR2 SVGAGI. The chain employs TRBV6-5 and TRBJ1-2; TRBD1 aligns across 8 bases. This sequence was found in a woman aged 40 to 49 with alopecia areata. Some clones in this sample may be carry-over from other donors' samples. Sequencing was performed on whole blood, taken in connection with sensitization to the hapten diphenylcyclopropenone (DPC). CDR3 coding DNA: TGTGCCAGCAGTTTGGACAGGGAGGTTGGATATGGCTACACCTTC. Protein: CASSLDREVGYGYTF.